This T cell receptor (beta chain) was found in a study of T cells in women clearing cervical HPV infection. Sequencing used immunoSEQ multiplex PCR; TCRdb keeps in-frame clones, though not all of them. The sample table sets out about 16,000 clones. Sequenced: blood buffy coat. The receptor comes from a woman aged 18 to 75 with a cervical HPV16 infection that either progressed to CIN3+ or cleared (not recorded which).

Here the CDR3 reads CASSRGQGPNYGYTF. Partial CDR3 DNA: TGTGCCAGCAGCCGCGGACAGGGACCTAACTATGGC. The chain links TRBV14 to TRBJ1-2, with TRBD1 matching 8 bases. Read coverage stops 3 residues before the CDR3 terminus; the germline J gene supplies the remainder. The CDR3 contains 15 residues. Germline loops: CDR1 SGHDN, CDR2 FVKESK. Trimming cost V 4 bases and J 0 bases; bases outside gene matches: 4.